This T cell receptor (beta chain) emerged from a study of PD-L1 blockade in urothelial cancer. The CDR3 extends over 12 amino acids. Germline lookup yields CDR1 SGHNT and CDR2 YYREEE (reference sequence). Between the trimmed V and J ends, which lost 4 bases and 8 bases, there was a span of 11 bases. A spike-in of synthetic TCR analog templates was added to each PCR. Profiled with immunoSEQ multiplex PCR; TCRdb holds only in-frame clones, not every one. The repertoire holds tens of thousands of clones, with roughly 80% as singletons. This rearrangement joins TRBV5-4 to TRBJ2-3; D unclear. The TCR sequence derives from a man aged 65 to 85 with urothelial cancer. The source was PBMCs, collected around atezolizumab (anti-PD-L1) treatment. CDR3: CASSLTPGTQYF. The DNA for the CDR3 is TGTGCCAGCAGCCTGACCCCGGGTACGCAGTATTTT.